This is a list of T cell receptor beta chains from one sample in a study of regulatory T cells in long-lasting Graves disease. TCRdb used MiXCR to reprocess the multiplex PCR reads, holding one entry per CDR3 protein. The sample lists some 370,000 distinct CDR3 sequences, around 21% seen once, with about a fifth in the top ten. The source material was peripheral blood mononuclear cells (PBMCs), sampled when the disease was refractory, from a patient treated with antithyroid drugs. These receptors were collected from a female donor with Graves disease. CDR3s include the opening cysteine and the closing phenylalanine or tryptophan. A D gene is named only where the DNA matches it firmly. Size is omitted from some rows. Given values are once, few, many or a class for expanded clones.

V gene	J gene	clone size	D gene	CDR3 protein	CDR3 DNA
TRBV20-1	TRBJ2-7	.	.	CSARDRDYEQYF	TGCAGTGCCCGTGACAGAGACTACGAGCAGTACTTC
TRBV10-3	TRBJ2-7	.	TRBD2	CAISEGTRGEQYF	TGTGCCATCAGTGAGGGGACTAGAGGTGAGCAGTACTTC
TRBV19	TRBJ2-7	once	TRBD2	CASSRREGTYEQYF	TGTGCCAGTAGTCGCCGGGAGGGGACCTACGAGCAGTACTTC
TRBV10-3	TRBJ1-1	few	.	CAIREGGVGTEAFF	TGTGCCATCAGGGAGGGAGGGGTAGGGACTGAAGCTTTCTTT
TRBV19	TRBJ1-5	once	TRBD1	CASRRTGGGPQHF	TGTGCCAGTAGAAGAACAGGGGGCGGGCCCCAGCATTTT
TRBV2	TRBJ2-5	many	.	CASSELETQYF	TGTGCCAGCAGTGAACTGGAGACCCAGTACTTC
TRBV9	TRBJ2-7	.	.	CASSAPDRPYEQYF	TGTGCCAGCAGCGCACCCGACAGACCCTACGAGCAGTACTTC
TRBV28	TRBJ1-2	many	.	CASRAYGANYGYTF	TGTGCCAGCAGAGCCTATGGGGCAAACTATGGCTACACCTTC
TRBV20-1	TRBJ1-1	.	.	CSASGAGVEAFF	TGCAGTGCTAGTGGGGCAGGGGTTGAAGCTTTCTTT
TRBV7-2	TRBJ1-1	.	.	CASSLAPTDYVNTEAFF	TGTGCCAGCAGCTTAGCGCCGACAGACTATGTGAACACTGAAGCTTTCTTT
TRBV10-3	TRBJ1-6	few	TRBD1	CAKTPGQGFPLHF	TGTGCCAAGACTCCGGGACAGGGTTTTCCCCTCCACTTT